This entry is about one T cell receptor (beta chain). Its antigen has not been determined. Base qualities were left out, and no much larger clone turns up one base away. TRB sequencing was run on genomic DNA with either the immunoSEQ assay at survey resolution or the hsTCRB kit. As for how the authors treated the data: Initial read processing used immunoSEQ software, and repertoire analyses used the LymphoSeq R package. Clonality was computed as 1 minus normalized Shannon entropy, and a Gini coefficient was also calculated for each TRB dataset. Phenotypes of unsorted samples were inferred by mapping TRB sequences from sorted subsets of the recipient or donor onto the same recipient's unsorted samples. Not all clones reach the TCRdb copy of this immuneACCESS table, which keeps in-frame sequences only. Checked studies attribute under half of the gap to unresolved V genes and leave the rest unexplained. V, J and clone size were drawn from that table, and D and trimming were deduced from the DNA. The sample table records fewer than 25,000 clones; approximately 97% of these occur just once. The biggest ten clones account for over 0.1% of the sample.

CDR1 and CDR2 (SGHTA, FQGNSA) derive from the germline V gene. The junction shows trimming of 1 base on V and 6 bases on J, plus 6 bases between the germline ends. The CDR3 starts with the cysteine, ends with the phenylalanine, and has 13 residues. This entry keeps only the CDR3 DNA: 39 bases, framed from base 1. This entry comes from a study of T cells after posttransplantation cyclophosphamide (dated by TCRdb to 2016 to 2017). Context from the whole study: Using TRB sequencing, the study followed how the T cell repertoire rebuilt after myeloablative bone marrow transplantation with posttransplantation cyclophosphamide given as GVHD prophylaxis. Antigen receptor sequencing was done on samples from some 35 PTCy-treated patients and from more than 15 related bone marrow donors of those patients. Because TRA and TRB clonality correlated tightly in fewer than 10 samples, the subsequent TCR analyses were limited to TRB only. TRB sequencing was also done on up to about 3 additional blood samples from 2 to 5.2 years after transplant in 3 patients, and on pretransplant blood from several patients. Blood from all 30 or so PTCy patients who had 1-year posttransplant specimens underwent TRB sequencing. Public TRB sequences were searched against a database of over 3,600 sequences associated with responses to pathogens, tumor antigens, self-antigens and alloantigens.

Naive T cells were defined as viable CD3+CD4+ or CD3+CD8+ cells that were CCR7+CD45RA+CD45RO-CD95-CD27+CD28+. On the day of marrow donation, related bone marrow donors gave peripheral blood samples. Peripheral blood and bone marrow mononuclear cells were isolated by Ficoll-Hypaque density centrifugation and cryopreserved. Sorting of CD4+ and CD8+ T cells, including naive and memory subsets, was performed by FACS on a FACSAria II. Findings and caveats that apply to the study as a whole: Across fewer than 55 patients, TRB clonality was highly associated with recipient CMV seropositivity and CMV reactivation, and PTCy diversity was similar to diversity in CNI/methotrexate controls. Donor-recipient similarity was low at 1-2 months but increased during the first year, and donor CD8+ memory clones often dominated later blood repertoires. The TRB repertoires of T cells infiltrating skin or GI tract showed only limited overlap with the TRB repertoires of T cells in blood.

Here the chain combines TRBV7-2 and TRBJ2-2; no D gene can be assigned with confidence. The TCR sequence derives from a man aged 50-59 years in good health, CMV-negative, and a related stem cell transplant donor. Sequenced sample: naive CD4+ T cells sorted from PBMCs. The nucleotide sequence reads as follows: TGTGCCAGCAGCTTAGGGAGCCCCGGGGAGCTGTTTTTT. This yields the protein CASSLGSPGELFF.